This entry lists 13 T cell receptor beta chains sequenced from one sample in a study of blood T cell repertoires in COVID-19. The assay was immunoSEQ multiplex PCR, and TCRdb's table has in-frame clones only and misses some. The sample has under 85,000 clones, roughly 84% seen once. Sequenced: peripheral blood. These TCRs come from a middle-aged man with acute or convalescent COVID-19.

The chain joins TRBV7-9 to TRBJ1-3; D call uncertain. Trimming removed 3 bases from V and 1 base from J, with 13 bases in between. Germline assignment: CDR1 SEHNR and CDR2 FQNEAQ (reference sequence). CDR3 length: 16 amino acids. DNA of the CDR3: TGTGCCAGCAGCTTGGAGGGAGTAGTTTCTGGAAACACCATATATTTT. It codes for CASSLEGVVSGNTIYF.

The chain employs TRBV7-2 and TRBJ1-2, with D perhaps TRBD1 (5 bases). CDR3 size: 12 residues. The V and J ends lost 10 bases and 10 bases respectively, with 19 bases between them. CDR1 is SGHTA and CDR2 is FQGNSA in the germline V gene. As DNA, the CDR3 is TGTGCCACGGGGGTACAGAGCTCCGCCTACACCTTC. This translates into CATGVQSSAYTF. The complete variable domain, with remaining parts taken from reference TRBV7-2 and TRBJ1-2, reads GAGVSQSPSNKVTEKGKDVELRCDPISGHTALYWYRQSLGQGLEFLIYFQGNSAPDKSGLPSDRFSAERTGGSVSTLTIQRTQQEDSAVYLCATGVQSSAYTFGSGTRLTVV.

V gene TRBV4-2 combines with J gene TRBJ2-7; D unclear. The CDR3 contains 16 residues. The V and J ends lost 0 bases and 0 bases respectively, with 12 bases between them. CDR1 and CDR2 from the germline V gene are LGHNA and YNFKEQ. The chain's CDR3 is CASSQEAEPVSYEQYF. The DNA of the CDR3 is TGTGCCAGCAGCCAAGAGGCGGAGCCCGTCTCCTACGAGCAGTACTTC.

The chain combines TRBV19 with TRBJ1-2, with 9 bases fitting TRBD1. The ends lost 3 bases at V and 2 bases at J; junction bases unmatched: 7. This CDR3 spans 16 amino acids. The V gene's germline CDR1 is LNHDA and CDR2 SQIVND (reference sequence). CDR3 bases: TGTGCCAGTAGTATGCTCTCCGGGACAGGGAACTATGGCTACACCTTC. Residues: CASSMLSGTGNYGYTF. Combining the CDR3 with reference TRBV19 and TRBJ1-2 gives the whole variable domain DGGITQSPKYLFRKEGQNVTLSCEQNLNHDAMYWYRQDPGQGLRLIYYSQIVNDFQKGDIAEGYSVSREKKESFPLTVTSAQKNPTAFYLCASSMLSGTGNYGYTFGSGTRLTVV.

The chain carries TRBV5-4 and TRBJ2-1; 12 nucleotides match TRBD2. The CDR3 length is 15 residues. V shed 1 base and J 10 bases; nucleotides not matched to a gene: 6. Germline values: CDR1 SGHNT, CDR2 YYREEE (reference sequence). CDR3 sequence: CASSLPSGRAWEQFF. The CDR3, as DNA: TGTGCCAGCAGCTTGCCTAGCGGGAGGGCGTGGGAGCAGTTCTTC.

The J gene is TRBJ2-1, the V gene TRBV4-2; 7 nucleotides agree with TRBD2. The germline V gene encodes CDR1 LGHNA and CDR2 YNFKEQ. This CDR3 spans 14 amino acids. V lost 4 bases, J lost 7 bases, and 7 bases stayed unmatched. This CDR3 is CASSLGGIGNEQFF. DNA for the CDR3: TGTGCCAGCAGCCTCGGGGGGATCGGGAATGAGCAGTTCTTC.

This clone was seen just once. This chain uses TRBV19 with TRBJ2-1, with 10 bases matching TRBD2. V shed 3 bases, J shed 8 bases, and the junction held 10 bases outside the gene matches. The CDR3 length is 16 residues. In germline, CDR1 is LNHDA, CDR2 SQIVND (reference sequence). CDR3 loop: CASSIGGLAGVDEQFF. CDR3 nucleotides: TGTGCCAGTAGTATCGGGGGCCTAGCGGGAGTCGATGAGCAGTTCTTC.

This clone came up once. The gene calls are TRBV19 and TRBJ2-7; a weak D match, TRBD2 (6 bases). V lost 5 bases, J lost 2 bases, and 16 bases lay in between. The CDR3 sequence is 15 residues long. Looked up from germline, CDR1 is LNHDA and CDR2 is SQIVND (reference sequence). The CDR3 coding sequence is TGTGCCAGTAGTCAGACTAGAGTTAGAACCTACGAGCAGTACTTC. Translation gives CASSQTRVRTYEQYF. Filled out from reference TRBV19 and TRBJ2-7, the complete variable domain reads DGGITQSPKYLFRKEGQNVTLSCEQNLNHDAMYWYRQDPGQGLRLIYYSQIVNDFQKGDIAEGYSVSREKKESFPLTVTSAQKNPTAFYLCASSQTRVRTYEQYFGPGTRLTVT.

This chain links TRBV28 with TRBJ2-5; D is possibly TRBD1 (5 bases). CDR1 and CDR2 from the germline V gene are MDHEN and SYDVKM. The CDR3 length is 13 residues. V lost 4 bases and J lost 3, with 9 bases in between. CDR3 nucleotide sequence: TGTGCCAGCAGTTCAGGGAAGAAAGAGACCCAGTACTTC. It encodes CASSSGKKETQYF.

This clone has just a few counts. This chain connects TRBV3-1 (or the pseudogene TRBV3-2) to TRBJ2-7; 8 bases match TRBD1. The germline V gene encodes CDR1 LGHDT and CDR2 YNNKEL (reference sequence). The ends lost 3 bases at V and 0 bases at J; junction bases unmatched: 1. The CDR3 is made up of 14 amino acids. CDR3 nucleotide sequence: TGTGCCAGCAGCCAGGGACAGGCCTCCTACGAGCAGTACTTC. Translated, it gives CASSQGQASYEQYF.

V and J are TRBV7-9 and TRBJ1-1; D might be TRBD1 (5 bases). The germline V gene encodes CDR1 SEHNR and CDR2 FQNEAQ (reference sequence). This CDR3 is built from 15 residues. V was shortened by 3 bases and J by 3 bases, with 14 bases between the two germline ends. CDR3 DNA sequence: TGTGCCAGCAGCTTTCCCTCGGACACCTACACTGAAGCTTTCTTT. Protein: CASSFPSDTYTEAFF.

This chain joins TRBV6-5 and TRBJ2-7; 11 bases line up with TRBD2. Trimming at V came to 8 bases and at J to 4 bases, leaving 4 bases not matched to a gene. Germline CDR1 is MNHEY and CDR2 is SVGAGI. The length of the CDR3 is 13 residues. CDR3 sequence: CASVTSGGYEQYF. Written as DNA, the CDR3 is TGTGCCAGCGTTACTAGCGGGGGTTACGAGCAGTACTTC.

The CDR3 nucleotides are TGTGCCAGCAGAGATGCCGGGACTGGGAACACCGGGGAGCTGTTTTTT. Residues: CASRDAGTGNTGELFF. This rearrangement joins TRBV7-9 to TRBJ2-2, with D maybe TRBD2 (6 bases). Trimming pared 6 bases from V and 1 base from J, leaving 15 bases between. CDR3 length: 16 amino acids. CDR1 and CDR2 (germline): SEHNR, FQNEAQ (reference sequence).